This paragraph covers one T cell receptor beta chain sequence. This specimen comes from a study of control samples from healthy donors and cancer patients. Only in-frame clones appear in the TCRdb table, and some are missing; sequencing was by immunoSEQ multiplex PCR. Here the sample spans approximately 110,000 clones, about 89% being singletons. CDR3 length equals 14 residues. V lost 4 bases and J lost 3, with 14 bases in between. Per the germline V gene, CDR1 is SGDLS and CDR2 is YYNGEE. The gene calls are TRBV9 and TRBJ2-7, with a tentative D call TRBD2 (6 bases). Sequencing was carried out using blood. This receptor was taken from a woman aged 45-59 years in good health. The DNA of the CDR3 is TGTGCCAGCAGCCCAAGACTAGTCGACTACGAGCAGTACTTC. Protein sequence: CASSPRLVDYEQYF.